This TCR beta chain was recovered during a study of blood T cell repertoires in COVID-19 (dated by TCRdb to 2018 to 2020). About the study as a whole: Samples from collaborators originated in the United States, Italy and Spain and spanned both the acute and convalescent phases of COVID-19. The prospective study material was composed of cDNA or gDNA derived from T cells, B-cell-depleted T cells, or PBMCs. Deeply sampled blood TCRbeta repertoires from subjects exposed to, actively infected with, or recovered from COVID-19 were included in the dataset. The repertoires were released in a freely available public database intended as a resource for research on the immune response to SARS-CoV-2. Samples came from the ongoing ImmuneRACE study (first 160 participants) plus 1,254 subjects from 6 global collaborators. Nearly every sample came with metadata listing a de-identified subject ID, COVID-19 status, age in years and sex. Where available, HLA class I and class II types were obtained from metadata supplied by the sample provider rather than from assay-based typing.

Broad study findings and their caveats: Clinical and demographic metadata were provided uncurated, with the amount varying by source and participant.

TCRbeta CDR3 regions were amplified from genomic DNA using the immunoSEQ Assay, a bias-controlled multiplex PCR. The authors processed their data as follows. Within the assay, amplification of reference gene primers was used to estimate how many nucleated cells each sample contained. Sequence reads were collapsed and filtered to measure the absolute abundance of every unique TCRbeta CDR3 rearrangement. For each sample, productive Simpson clonality was calculated by taking the square root of Simpson's diversity index across productive rearrangements. Not all clones reach the TCRdb copy of this immuneACCESS table, which keeps in-frame sequences only. Checked studies attribute under half of the gap to unresolved V genes and leave the rest unexplained. That table supplies the V and J calls and clone size; D and trimming were determined from the DNA. The sample yields approximately 260,000 clones; about 80% were counted once. Of the sample, around 3.6% is held by the ten largest clones.

Including cysteine and phenylalanine, the CDR3 has 14 amino acids. CDR3 DNA only is kept here, 42 bases in frame from base 1. About this clone itself: It lacks a known antigen. Base qualities are not at hand, and no much larger clone is one base apart.

Participants in the prospective study were enrolled through a virtual design, were aged about 18 to 100 years, and lived in 24 United States geographic areas. In the prospective study, cohorts were assigned on the basis of participant-reported clinical history obtained from a screening survey and a study questionnaire. Recovered participants in ImmuneRACE Cohort 3 were defined as having two consecutive negative NP/OP PCR tests, clearance from a healthcare professional, or resolution of symptoms. Mobile phlebotomists in the prospective study collected whole blood, serum and a nasopharyngeal or oropharyngeal swab from every participant. Prospective study participants could optionally give additional blood draws and questionnaires over an approximately 2-month period. Prospective study blood samples were shipped either frozen or at room temperature before DNA extraction.

The clonotype comes from a man aged 50-60 years who had recovered from COVID-19. This sequence uses TRBV12-2 and TRBJ2-7; TRBD2, the table's D call, lacks a check against the DNA. TRBV12-2 is a listed pseudogene. The sample was PBMCs or T cells enriched from blood (not recorded which). The CDR3 here reads CARRRGTLAYEQYF. In nucleotides, the sequence is TGTGCAAGGCGCCGGGGGACTTTGGCCTACGAGCAGTACTTC.